The 17 T cell receptor beta chains given below trace back to one sample, sequenced in a study of T cells in localized non-small cell lung cancer. The data were produced by immunoSEQ multiplex PCR, yet TCRdb's version contains in-frame clones alone and is incomplete. The data hold tens of thousands of clones, with around 87% observed a single time. Sequences were derived from PBMCs, sampled before any cancer treatment. These receptors all come from a man aged 40-75 years with stage II squamous cell lung carcinoma.

The J gene is TRBJ1-2, the V gene TRBV6-1; weak D call: TRBD1 (5 bases). The CDR3 extends over 12 amino acids. V gave up 6 bases and J gave up 6 bases, with 11 bases separating them. The germline V gene encodes CDR1 MNHNS and CDR2 SASEGT. CDR3 in DNA: TGTGCCAGCAGCGATGGAGGGGATGGCTACACCTTC. Residues: CASSDGGDGYTF.

The chain carries TRBV2 and TRBJ2-7; no reliable D call. Trimming pared 3 bases from V and 3 bases from J, leaving 0 bases between. Germline assignment: CDR1 SNHLY and CDR2 FYNNEI. The CDR3 loop spans 10 amino acids. Here the CDR3 reads CASSDYEQYF. The CDR3 DNA is TGTGCCAGCAGTGACTACGAGCAGTACTTC.

The rearrangement uses TRBV5-6 and TRBJ1-2; TRBD1 might be the D (5 bases). This CDR3 has 15 amino acids. Trimming took 2 bases from V and 5 from J, leaving 16 bases between them. From germline, CDR1 is SGHDT and CDR2 YYEEEE. CDR3 bases: TGTGCCAGCAGCTTTTGGGGGGAACTCGGGTATGGCTACACCTTC. This gives the protein CASSFWGELGYGYTF.

The chain couples TRBV11-2 to TRBJ2-7, with a weak D call TRBD1 (6 bases). Looked up from germline, CDR1 is SGHAT and CDR2 is FQNNGV. Trimming removed 3 bases from V and 3 bases from J, with 9 bases in between. The CDR3 runs to 13 residues. The CDR3 sequence is CASSFPGDYEQYF. The CDR3 DNA reads as TGTGCCAGCAGCTTCCCAGGGGACTACGAGCAGTACTTC.

CDR3 region: CASSYIGYTF. The DNA for the CDR3 is TGTGCCAGCAGTTACATTGGCTACACCTTC. The rearrangement joins TRBV6-1 to TRBJ1-2; D remains unclear. Deletions cut 5 bases from V and 7 bases from J, with 5 bases between. The length of the CDR3 is 10 residues. CDR1 is MNHNS, CDR2 SASEGT, per germline.

The chain has TRBV29-1 and TRBJ1-5; no clear D gene. Trimming took 7 bases from V and 0 from J, leaving 7 bases between them. CDR1 and CDR2 from the germline V gene are SQVTM and ANQGSEA. The CDR3 totals 12 residues. This CDR3 is CSASNSNQPQHF. CDR3 sequence (DNA): TGCAGCGCCTCGAATAGCAATCAGCCCCAGCATTTT.

The count of this clone is one. This chain links TRBV30 with TRBJ2-1, with no clear D. This CDR3 has 13 amino acids. Germline CDR1 and CDR2: GTSNPN and SVGIG (reference sequence). V was clipped by 3 bases and J by 6 bases, with 12 bases between them. The CDR3 sequence: CAWSFISPNEQFF. The CDR3 DNA sequence: TGTGCCTGGAGCTTCATCTCCCCCAATGAGCAGTTCTTC.

Regarding this clone: A far larger clone differs by one base, so this is likely a read error. Other DNA sequences in the same sample also yield this CDR3. The V call is TRBV4-2, the J call TRBJ1-1, with 10 bases identical to TRBD1. Germline V gene lookup returns CDR1 LGHNA and CDR2 YNFKEQ. The CDR3 length is 17 residues. The CDR3 region is CASSQWGTGDGNTEAFF. The CDR3 bases are TGTGCCAGCAGCCAATGGGGGACAGGGGATGGGAACACTGAGGCTTTCTTT.

In the case of this clone: Other DNA sequences in this sample translate to the same CDR3. The chain couples TRBV18 to TRBJ2-2, with D perhaps TRBD1 (5 bases). CDR1 and CDR2 from the germline V gene are KGHSH and LQKENI. The CDR3 contains 14 residues. Trimming removed 6 bases from V and 1 base from J, with 9 bases in between. The CDR3 reads CASSRGQNTGELFF. The CDR3 DNA reads as TGTGCCAGCTCGCGTGGACAGAACACCGGGGAGCTGTTTTTT.

The chain is built from TRBV6-6 and TRBJ1-5; TRBD1 agrees at 7 bases. V lost 4 bases, J lost 6 bases, and 6 bases stayed unmatched. Germline V gene lookup returns CDR1 MNHNY and CDR2 SVGAGI (reference sequence). The CDR3 has 14 residues. In nucleotides, the CDR3 is TGTGCCAGCAGTTCAAGACAGGGATTTCAGCCCCAGCATTTT. This encodes CASSSRQGFQPQHF.

J is TRBJ1-1 and V is TRBV30; D remains ambiguous. CDR1 is GTSNPN, CDR2 SVGIG, per germline (reference sequence). The CDR3 is made up of 15 amino acids. V was trimmed by 0 bases and J by 0 bases, leaving 11 bases between them. CDR3 in amino acids: CAWSVRERLNTEAFF. In DNA form, the CDR3 reads TGTGCCTGGAGTGTACGCGAAAGACTGAACACTGAAGCTTTCTTT.

In its sample, this clone was seen once. The V and J genes are TRBV7-9 and TRBJ2-7, with D possibly being TRBD2 (6 bases). Germline V gene lookup returns CDR1 SEHNR and CDR2 FQNEAQ (reference sequence). V gave up 3 bases and J gave up 2 bases, with 14 bases separating them. The CDR3 covers 15 residues. The CDR3 region is CASSFLGGGTYEQYF. Here the CDR3 DNA reads TGTGCCAGCAGCTTCCTGGGTGGAGGGACCTACGAGCAGTACTTC.

The J gene is TRBJ2-7, the V gene TRBV5-4; 16 positions agree with TRBD2. Trimming at V came to 4 bases and at J to 5 bases, leaving 3 bases not matched to a gene. This CDR3 region has 15 residues. Germline-derived CDR1 and CDR2 are SGHNT and YYREEE (reference sequence). Written as DNA, the CDR3 is TGTGCCAGCAGCCCGGGACTAGCGGGGGGGCACGAGCAGTACTTC. It is translated as CASSPGLAGGHEQYF. Drawing the rest from reference TRBV5-4 and TRBJ2-7, the complete variable domain is ETGVTQSPTHLIKTRGQQVTLRCSSQSGHNTVSWYQQALGQGPQFIFQYYREEENGRGNFPPRFSGLQFPNYSSELNVNALELDDSALYLCASSPGLAGGHEQYFGPGTRLTVT.

This rearrangement joins TRBV5-5 to TRBJ2-3; unclear D gene. V lost 1 base to trimming and J lost 4 bases, with 16 bases between them. The CDR3 length is 16 residues. Per the germline V gene, CDR1 is SGHKS and CDR2 is YYEKEE (reference sequence). CDR3 amino acids: CASSLTPLIRADTQYF. CDR3 bases: TGTGCCAGCAGCTTGACCCCTCTCATAAGGGCAGATACGCAGTATTTT.

The chain couples TRBV5-1 to TRBJ1-1, with 8 bases that match TRBD1. The CDR3 runs to 14 residues. The J segment lost 1 base and the V segment lost 7 bases, leaving 6 bases of the junction unmatched. Germline CDR1 SGHRS, CDR2 YFSETQ. The chain's CDR3 is CASSVDRGNTEAFF. The CDR3 nucleotides are TGCGCCAGCTCCGTCGACAGGGGGAACACTGAAGCTTTCTTT. Looking up the rest from reference TRBV5-1 and TRBJ1-1 gives the full variable domain: KAGVTQTPRYLIKTRGQQVTLSCSPISGHRSVSWYQQTPGQGLQFLFEYFSETQRNKGNFPGRFSGRQFSNSRSEMNVSTLELGDSALYLCASSVDRGNTEAFFGQGTRLTVV.

The rearrangement joins TRBV19 to TRBJ2-1; TRBD1 matches 7 bases. The CDR3 sequence is 14 residues long. With 4 bases clipped from V and 8 bases from J, the junction kept 8 bases outside the gene matches. CDR1 is LNHDA and CDR2 is SQIVND in the germline V gene (reference sequence). The CDR3 is CASSKGDSRHEQFF. CDR3 nucleotides: TGTGCCAGTAGTAAGGGGGACAGCCGCCATGAGCAGTTCTTC.

V is TRBV11-2 and J is TRBJ2-1; 8 bases are shared with TRBD2. The CDR3 extends over 16 amino acids. The J segment lost 4 bases and the V segment lost 5 bases, leaving 10 bases of the junction unmatched. From germline, CDR1 is SGHAT and CDR2 FQNNGV. The CDR3 DNA is TGTGCCAGCAGCCCTCAAGCGGGGGACCGTTACAATGAGCAGTTCTTC. It codes for CASSPQAGDRYNEQFF.